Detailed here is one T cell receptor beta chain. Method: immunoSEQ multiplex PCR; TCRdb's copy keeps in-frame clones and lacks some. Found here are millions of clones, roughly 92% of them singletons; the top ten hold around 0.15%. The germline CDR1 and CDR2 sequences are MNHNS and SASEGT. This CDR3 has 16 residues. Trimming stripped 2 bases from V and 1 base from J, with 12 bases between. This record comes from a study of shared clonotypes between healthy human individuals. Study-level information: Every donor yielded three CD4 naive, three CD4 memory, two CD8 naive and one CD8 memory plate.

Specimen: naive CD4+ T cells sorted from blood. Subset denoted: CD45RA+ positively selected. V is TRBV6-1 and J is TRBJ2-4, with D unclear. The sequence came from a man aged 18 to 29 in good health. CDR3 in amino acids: CASSEWYADAKNIQYF. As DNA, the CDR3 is TGTGCCAGCAGTGAATGGTATGCAGATGCCAAAAACATTCAGTACTTC.